This TCR beta chain was documented in a study of cytotoxic CD8 clonotypes in ibrutinib-treated CLL. Looking at the study overall: Results showed about 25 partial and 2 complete responses; following median approximately 69 months, approximately 15 remained remitted, approximately 12 advanced. Study-level findings and limits: There were few public clonotypes, and on treatment they contracted or stayed stable. Baseline levels of clonality went above those of age-matched healthy donors and moved with circulating CD8+ T-cell counts.

As to this clone: Its antigen is currently unknown.

Method: immunoSEQ multiplex PCR; TCRdb's copy keeps in-frame clones and lacks some. The sample carries over 200,000 clones, 79% recorded once. Germline-derived CDR1 and CDR2 are SGHAT and FQNNGV. Unmatched junction bases numbered 9, after V lost 6 bases and J lost 7 bases. This CDR3 has 13 amino acids. The rearrangement uses TRBV11-2 and TRBJ2-7, with 7 bases aligning to TRBD1. This clonotype was obtained from a human donor with chronic lymphocytic leukemia. This sample comprised PBMCs, obtained after 12 months of ibrutinib treatment. CDR3 sequence (DNA): TGTGCCAGCAGTCGAGACAGGGTCTGGGAGCAGTACTTC. It encodes CASSRDRVWEQYF.